The 19 T cell receptor beta chains presented below share a single source sample, sequenced in a study of Siglec-9 on CD8 T cells in melanoma. Assay: immunoSEQ multiplex PCR; the TCRdb copy retains only in-frame clones and omits some. The top ten clones hold 15% to 20% of a sample with approximately 1,400 clones, 55% to 65% of them seen once. Sequencing was performed on Siglec-9+ CD8+ T cells sorted from blood. The receptors come from a human donor in good health.

The chain employs TRBV7-9 and TRBJ1-5; unclear D gene. Trimming took off 5 bases at V and 9 bases at J, with 14 bases between the two ends. The V gene's germline CDR1 is SEHNR and CDR2 FQNEAQ (reference sequence). The CDR3 consists of 13 residues. The CDR3: CASSPQDGGPQHF. CDR3 bases: TGTGCCAGCAGCCCTCAGGATGGAGGGCCCCAGCATTTT. The entire variable domain, with the rest obtained from reference TRBV7-9 and TRBJ1-5, is as follows: DTGVSQNPRHKITKRGQNVTFRCDPISEHNRLYWYRQTLGQGPEFLTYFQNEAQLEKSRLLSDRFSAERPKGSFSTLEIQRTEQGDSAMYLCASSPQDGGPQHFGDGTRLSIL.

V usage is TRBV6-1 and J usage is TRBJ2-2; D tentatively reads TRBD1 or TRBD2 (5 bases each). This CDR3 has 15 amino acids. V was trimmed by 7 bases and J by 2 bases, leaving 14 bases between them. Looked up from germline, CDR1 is MNHNS and CDR2 is SASEGT. The CDR3 nucleotides read TGTGCCAGCATTCCGGGACCACAAAACACCGGGGAGCTGTTTTTT. This translates into CASIPGPQNTGELFF.

In its sample, this clone was seen once. V and J are TRBV29-1 and TRBJ2-7; a possible D gene is TRBD2 (6 bases). The germline CDR1 and CDR2 sequences are SQVTM and ANQGSEA. The CDR3 length is 11 residues. Trimming left V 4 bases short and J 12 bases short, with 16 bases between. In DNA form, the CDR3 reads TGCAGCGTTGTCCTAGCGTCCATACGGTACTTC. Its protein is CSVVLASIRYF.

J is TRBJ2-3 and V is TRBV4-2; the match to TRBD2 covers 8 bases. J was trimmed by 6 bases and V by 0 bases; bases with no gene match: 8. The CDR3 spans 16 residues. CDR1 is LGHNA and CDR2 is YNFKEQ in the germline V gene. The CDR3 region has the DNA TGTGCCAGCAGCCAAGATAGAGGGAGCGGGAGTGATACGCAGTATTTT. Translating gives CASSQDRGSGSDTQYF.

The V and J genes are TRBV6-1 and TRBJ2-3, with 10 bases that match TRBD2. V trimming: 2 bases; J trimming: 4 bases; junction bases outside the gene matches: 0. The CDR3 loop spans 14 amino acids. The germline V gene encodes CDR1 MNHNS and CDR2 SASEGT. CDR3 sequence (DNA): TGTGCCAGCAGTGAACTAGCGGGAGCAGATACGCAGTATTTT. As protein: CASSELAGADTQYF.

By share, this clone counts as large. The same CDR3 is also encoded by other DNA sequences in this sample. The genes are TRBV5-6 and TRBJ1-2; 11 nucleotides match TRBD1. The germline CDR1 and CDR2 sequences are SGHDT and YYEEEE. V dropped 3 bases and J dropped 5; count of bases not matched to a gene: 3. The CDR3 runs to 14 residues. The CDR3 region has the DNA TGTGCCAGCAGCTCCGGGACAGGGGGGTATGGCTACACCTTC. Its translation is CASSSGTGGYGYTF.

The CDR3 region is CASSLGTGTYTEAFF. The CDR3 nucleotides are TGTGCCAGCAGTCTAGGGACAGGGACCTACACTGAAGCTTTCTTT. V gene TRBV27 combines with J gene TRBJ1-1, with 9 bases matching TRBD1. There are 15 residues in the CDR3. Germline CDR1 reads MNHEY; CDR2 reads SMNVEV (reference sequence). J lost 3 bases, V lost 5 bases, and 7 bases had no gene match.

This clone was detected only a few times. The rearrangement uses TRBV6-1 and TRBJ2-3, with 10 bases that match TRBD2. Germline CDR1 reads MNHNS; CDR2 reads SASEGT. The CDR3 is 15 residues long. V lost 0 bases to trimming and J lost 4 bases; unmatched junction nucleotides: 1. The CDR3 DNA reads as TGTGCCAGCAGTGAAGCAGCGGGGGGGCCAGATACGCAGTATTTT. Translated, it gives CASSEAAGGPDTQYF.

The chain couples TRBV7-6 to TRBJ1-2; D is unclear. Germline V gene sequence: CDR1 SGHVS, CDR2 FNYEAQ. The CDR3 is 13 residues long. V was shortened by 4 bases and J by 3 bases, with 9 bases between the two germline ends. CDR3: CASSSGSYYGYTF. DNA of the CDR3: TGTGCCAGCAGCTCAGGAAGTTACTATGGCTACACCTTC.

V and J are TRBV13 and TRBJ2-7; TRBD2 matches at 13 bases. Germline V CDR1 and CDR2: PRHDT, FYEKMQ (reference sequence). J lost 7 bases, V lost 5 bases, and 11 bases had no gene match. CDR3 length: 16 amino acids. CDR3 in amino acids: CASSLTRLAGGREQYF. Here the CDR3 DNA reads TGTGCCAGCAGCCTCACCCGACTAGCGGGAGGTCGGGAGCAGTACTTC.

The chain carries TRBV10-2 and TRBJ2-1, with 7 bases lining up with TRBD2. CDR1 is WSHSY, CDR2 SAAADI, per germline. With 4 bases clipped from V and 3 bases from J, the junction kept 3 bases outside the gene matches. This CDR3 is 14 amino acids long. The CDR3 bases are TGCGCCAGCAGTGCTCGGGAGGTCTACAATGAGCAGTTCTTC. Its protein product is CASSAREVYNEQFF.

The rearrangement joins TRBV13 to TRBJ2-1; 9 nucleotides agree with TRBD1. This CDR3 comprises 15 residues. Germline lookup yields CDR1 PRHDT and CDR2 FYEKMQ (reference sequence). V dropped 1 base and J dropped 7; count of bases not matched to a gene: 5. This CDR3 reads CASSLETGGRNEQFF. CDR3 sequence (DNA): TGTGCCAGCAGCTTAGAGACAGGGGGTAGGAATGAGCAGTTCTTC.

The CDR3 loop reads CARRLHRESTDTQYF. The CDR3 DNA follows: TGTGCCAGAAGATTACACAGGGAGAGCACAGATACGCAGTATTTT. The rearrangement uses TRBV7-5 and TRBJ2-3; the D call TRBD1 from the table was never checked on the DNA. TRBV7-5 is a documented pseudogene. The CDR3 is 15 residues long.

The CDR3 coding sequence is TGTGCCAGCAGCCCGCGTAGATCCCTAGCGGGGGTATTCCACGAGCAGTACTTC. Its translation: CASSPRRSLAGVFHEQYF. The chain combines TRBV7-6 with TRBJ2-7; 10 positions agree with TRBD2. The CDR3 consists of 18 residues. With 5 bases clipped from V and 5 bases from J, the junction kept 18 bases outside the gene matches. Germline V gives CDR1 SGHVS, CDR2 FNYEAQ.

In DNA, the CDR3 is TGTGCCAGCAGCTTTGGGAGTGTGGATGAGCAGTTCTTC. Translated: CASSFGSVDEQFF. V is TRBV4-2 and J is TRBJ2-1; possibly TRBD2 for D (5 bases). Trimming cost V 5 bases and J 8 bases, with 13 bases left between them. The CDR3 sequence is 13 residues long. In germline, CDR1 is LGHNA, CDR2 YNFKEQ.

The V gene is TRBV19, the J gene TRBJ2-1; TRBD2 agrees at 7 bases. V trimming: 8 bases; J trimming: 7 bases; junction bases outside the gene matches: 2. This CDR3 comprises 11 residues. The germline V gene has CDR1 LNHDA and CDR2 SQIVND (reference sequence). CDR3 region: CASWGGNEQFF. For the CDR3, the DNA is TGTGCCAGTTGGGGGGGAAATGAGCAGTTCTTC.

The rearrangement links TRBV5-5 to TRBJ2-7; perhaps D is TRBD1 or TRBD2 (5 bases each). CDR1 is SGHKS, CDR2 YYEKEE, per germline (reference sequence). V dropped 4 bases and J dropped 2 bases, with 19 bases sitting between them. The CDR3 extends over 16 amino acids. The CDR3 DNA reads TGTGCCAGCAGCCAAGACCAAGGGGACGGGACCTACGAGCAGTACTTC. Translated, it gives CASSQDQGDGTYEQYF. Complete variable domain (other parts from reference TRBV5-5 and TRBJ2-7): DAGVTQSPTHLIKTRGQQVTLRCSPISGHKSVSWYQQVLGQGPQFIFQYYEKEERGRGNFPDRFSARQFPNYSSELNVNALLLGDSALYLCASSQDQGDGTYEQYFGPGTRLTVT.

This chain connects TRBV7-9 to TRBJ2-1; the D gene is possibly TRBD1 (7 bases). Germline CDR1 is SEHNR and CDR2 is FQNEAQ (reference sequence). Trimming shortened V by 5 bases and J by 8 bases, and 13 bases separated the two germline ends. The CDR3 runs 13 residues. The CDR3 loop reads CASSPRGADEQFF. The CDR3 coding sequence is TGTGCCAGCAGCCCCAGGGGGGCCGATGAGCAGTTCTTC.

A few counts support this clone. For the CDR3, the DNA is TGTGCCACCGCACTCAATAGCAATCAGCCCCAGCATTTT. This translates into CATALNSNQPQHF. V gene TRBV19 combines with J gene TRBJ1-5; no definite D call. Germline V gene sequence: CDR1 LNHDA, CDR2 SQIVND (reference sequence). Deletions cut 10 bases from V and 0 bases from J, with 10 bases between. The CDR3 is made up of 13 amino acids.